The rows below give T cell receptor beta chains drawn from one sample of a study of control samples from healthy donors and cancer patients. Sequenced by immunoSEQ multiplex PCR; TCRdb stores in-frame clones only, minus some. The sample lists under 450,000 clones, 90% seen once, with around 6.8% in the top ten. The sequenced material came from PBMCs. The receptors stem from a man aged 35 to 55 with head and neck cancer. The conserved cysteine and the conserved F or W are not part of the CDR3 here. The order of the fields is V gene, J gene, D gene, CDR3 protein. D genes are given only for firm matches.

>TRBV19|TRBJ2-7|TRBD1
ASRDRGNYEQY
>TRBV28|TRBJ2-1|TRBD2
ASSFSGLAGGPNEQF
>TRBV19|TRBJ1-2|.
ASSRAVSHYGYT
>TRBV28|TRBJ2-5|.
ASSLTVRTQY
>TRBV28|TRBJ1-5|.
ASSALGEGDQPQH
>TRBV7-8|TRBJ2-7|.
ASSLATSYSYEQY
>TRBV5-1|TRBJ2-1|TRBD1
ASSFDRGTSYNEQF
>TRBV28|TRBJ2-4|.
ASSLFSGKTY
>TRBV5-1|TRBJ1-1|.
ASSSGGVTAF
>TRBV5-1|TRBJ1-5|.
ASSTFPIDRSPPQH
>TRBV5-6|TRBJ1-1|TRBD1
ASSKNRGSNTEAF
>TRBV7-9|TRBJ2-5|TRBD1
ASSFGDRGSGETQY
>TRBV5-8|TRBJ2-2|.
ASSFGRQNTGELF
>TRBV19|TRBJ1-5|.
ASSIVANSNQPQH
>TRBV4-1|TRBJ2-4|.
ASSQPGLLVLAKNIQY
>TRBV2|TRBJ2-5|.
ASSYQETQY
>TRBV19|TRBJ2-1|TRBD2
ASSNLVGTSGNNEQF
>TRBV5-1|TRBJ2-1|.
ASSLLQGSGNEQF
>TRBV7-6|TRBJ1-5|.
ASSLLKISNQPQH
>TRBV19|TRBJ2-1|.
ASSIGPLMGTPYNEQF
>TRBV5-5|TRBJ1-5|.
ASSLSSGGTYSNQPQH
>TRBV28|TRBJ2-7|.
ASSLAGGTYEQY
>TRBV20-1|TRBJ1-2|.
SAHRDDGYT
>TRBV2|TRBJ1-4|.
ASSDRTGWDEKLF
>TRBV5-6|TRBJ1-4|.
ASSVTLKTENNEKLF
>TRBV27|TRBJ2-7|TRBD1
ASSLVQGASYEQY
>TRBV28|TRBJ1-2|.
ASSLGGANYGYT
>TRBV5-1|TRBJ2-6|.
ASSFGANVLT
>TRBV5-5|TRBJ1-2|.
ASSPRGRGGDGYT
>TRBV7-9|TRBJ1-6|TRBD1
ASSGQGSISPLH
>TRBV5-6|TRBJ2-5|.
ASSEGPLGTQY
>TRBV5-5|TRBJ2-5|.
ASIVGREQETQY
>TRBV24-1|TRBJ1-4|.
ATTLAGTNEKLF
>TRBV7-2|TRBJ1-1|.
ASSFDRYMNTEAF
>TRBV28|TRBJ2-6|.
ASSFQGRSGANVLT
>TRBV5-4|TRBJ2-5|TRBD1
ASSLADRVLGETQY
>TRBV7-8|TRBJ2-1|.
ASSPGLISSYNEQF
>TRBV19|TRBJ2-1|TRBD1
ASSIGQGITSEQF
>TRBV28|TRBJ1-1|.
ASTPLNTEAF
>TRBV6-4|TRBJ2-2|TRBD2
ASGGLAGDTGELF
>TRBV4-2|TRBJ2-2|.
ASSLTDSNTGELF
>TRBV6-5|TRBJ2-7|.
ASSSNSGRMVYEQY
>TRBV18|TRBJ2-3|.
ASSPRERTDTQY
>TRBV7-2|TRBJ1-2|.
ASTEQGRSYGYT
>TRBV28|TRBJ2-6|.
ASRSTGFHVLT
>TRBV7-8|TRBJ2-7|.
ASSLVTSGPYEQY
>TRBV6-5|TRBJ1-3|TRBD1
ASSYLGQGKGNTIY
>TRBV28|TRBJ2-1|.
ASSIQGGYNEQF
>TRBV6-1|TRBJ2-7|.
ASSEGRSSYEQY
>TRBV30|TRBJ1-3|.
AWGRLGSGNTIY
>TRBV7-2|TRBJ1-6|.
ASSLVGDSPLH
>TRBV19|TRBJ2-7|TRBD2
ASSFRTSSYEQY